Below, 25 T cell receptor beta chains from the same sample are listed, as sequenced in a study of control samples from healthy donors and cancer patients. The data were produced by immunoSEQ multiplex PCR, yet TCRdb's version contains in-frame clones alone and is incomplete. Found here are 100,000 to 150,000 clones, roughly 91% of them singletons; the top ten hold about 7.6%. The sequencing input was PBMCs. All receptors come from a man aged 45-65 years with head and neck cancer.

The chain couples TRBV18 to TRBJ1-3; 7 nucleotides match TRBD1. V lost 3 bases to trimming and J lost 4 bases; unmatched junction nucleotides: 12. The CDR3 length is 17 residues. CDR1 is KGHSH and CDR2 is LQKENI in the germline V gene. The CDR3 coding sequence is TGTGCCAGCTCACCTCCTAGGACAGGCAATTGGGGAAACACCATATATTTT. Its translation: CASSPPRTGNWGNTIYF.

As for this clone: The germline gene is not matched at one end of the junction; a read error may be the cause. The gene calls are TRBV12-3 or TRBV12-4 and TRBJ2-1; D not resolved. CDR3 length equals 10 residues. The CDR3 loop is CASSYHEQFF. CDR3 bases: TGTGCCAGCAGCTACCATGAGCAGTTCTTC.

The V call is TRBV16, the J call TRBJ1-3, with D unresolved. This CDR3 comprises 13 residues. Per germline, CDR1 KGHSY and CDR2 FQNENV. V was shortened by 0 bases and J by 8 bases, with 8 bases between the two germline ends. For the CDR3, the DNA is TGTGCCAGCAGCCAATCGATTCTGGACACCATATATTTT. Translated: CASSQSILDTIYF.

This clone was seen once. This chain joins TRBV11-3 and TRBJ2-2; a possible D gene is TRBD1 (5 bases). CDR3 length equals 14 residues. V dropped 5 bases and J dropped 3 bases, with 10 bases sitting between them. Per germline, CDR1 SGHNT and CDR2 YENEEA. Here the CDR3 reads CASSEQAHTGELFF. The CDR3 DNA is TGTGCCAGCAGCGAACAGGCCCACACCGGGGAGCTGTTTTTT. Combining the CDR3 with reference TRBV11-3 and TRBJ2-2 gives the whole variable domain EAGVVQSPRYKIIEKKQPVAFWCNPISGHNTLYWYLQNLGQGPELLIRYENEEAVDDSQLPKDRFSAERLKGVDSTLKIQPAELGDSAVYLCASSEQAHTGELFFGEGSRLTVL.

The chain employs TRBV7-9 and TRBJ2-3; no clear D. The CDR3 is 15 amino acids. V dropped 5 bases and J dropped 5 bases, with 17 bases sitting between them. Germline loops: CDR1 SEHNR, CDR2 FQNEAQ (reference sequence). The CDR3 loop reads CASSPPWDPIDTQYF. The CDR3 DNA reads as TGTGCCAGCAGCCCTCCCTGGGATCCCATAGATACGCAGTATTTT.

The chain has TRBV30 and TRBJ1-2; unclear D gene. Germline assignment: CDR1 GTSNPN and CDR2 SVGIG (reference sequence). CDR3 length: 12 amino acids. Trimming took off 1 base at V and 5 bases at J, with 8 bases between the two ends. The CDR3 spells CAWSDGVYGYTF. CDR3 sequence (DNA): TGTGCCTGGAGTGACGGCGTGTATGGCTACACCTTC.

The rearrangement uses TRBV27 and TRBJ2-7; either TRBD1 or TRBD2 may fit D (5 bases each). The CDR3 loop spans 22 amino acids. Deletions cut 2 bases from V and 0 bases from J, with 32 bases between. Germline V CDR1 and CDR2: MNHEY, SMNVEV (reference sequence). CDR3 in DNA: TGTGCCAGCAGTTTACTGGCGATTGGGGCCAGGGCCACCCGGGGTACCTCCTACGAGCAGTACTTC. Amino acids: CASSLLAIGARATRGTSYEQYF.

This chain links TRBV18 with TRBJ2-7; 11 bases align to TRBD2. Germline values: CDR1 KGHSH, CDR2 LQKENI. The CDR3 is made up of 15 amino acids. The ends lost 3 bases at V and 2 bases at J; junction bases unmatched: 3. DNA of the CDR3: TGTGCCAGCTCACCGGGACTAGCGGAAACCTACGAGCAGTACTTC. Translation: CASSPGLAETYEQYF.

This clone occurred a few times. The chain has TRBV5-4 and TRBJ2-7; unclear D gene. Deletions cut 4 bases from V and 2 bases from J, with 13 bases between. This CDR3 is built from 14 residues. CDR1 and CDR2 (germline): SGHNT, YYREEE (reference sequence). The CDR3 is CASSRAGLTYEQYF. In DNA, the CDR3 is TGTGCCAGCAGCCGGGCAGGTTTAACCTACGAGCAGTACTTC.

This chain connects TRBV4-1 to TRBJ2-1; D is unresolved. With 1 base removed from V and 6 bases from J, the gap between germline ends came to 13 bases. This CDR3 region has 15 residues. Germline-derived CDR1 and CDR2 are MGHRA and YSYEKL. CDR3 sequence (DNA): TGCGCCAGCAGCCAAGGGTTTGAGACCCCCAATGAGCAGTTCTTC. It yields the protein CASSQGFETPNEQFF.

V usage is TRBV29-1 and J usage is TRBJ2-5; D unclear. Per germline, CDR1 SQVTM and CDR2 ANQGSEA. The CDR3 is 12 residues long. Trimming cost V 3 bases and J 5 bases, with 10 bases left between them. CDR3 nucleotide sequence: TGCAGCGTTGATTTTGTAGGGGAGACCCAGTACTTC. This sequence encodes CSVDFVGETQYF.

With respect to this clone: The sample contains more than one DNA sequence encoding this CDR3. The chain employs TRBV19 and TRBJ2-2; D uncertain. V lost 4 bases and J lost 5, with 2 bases in between. This CDR3 has 11 amino acids. Germline CDR1 and CDR2: LNHDA and SQIVND (reference sequence). The CDR3 protein is CASSNTGELFF. DNA for the CDR3: TGTGCCAGTAGTAATACCGGGGAGCTGTTTTTT. The full variable domain, in which reference TRBV19 and TRBJ2-2 provide the parts outside the CDR3, is DGGITQSPKYLFRKEGQNVTLSCEQNLNHDAMYWYRQDPGQGLRLIYYSQIVNDFQKGDIAEGYSVSREKKESFPLTVTSAQKNPTAFYLCASSNTGELFFGEGSRLTVL.

V is TRBV27 and J is TRBJ2-3; 12 bases agree with TRBD2. Germline-derived CDR1 and CDR2 are MNHEY and SMNVEV (reference sequence). The CDR3 extends over 16 amino acids. Trimming took 3 bases from V and 7 from J; bases not matched to a gene: 8. The CDR3 region has the DNA TGTGCCAGCAGTTTCATAACTAGCGGGAGGCTTCATACGCAGTATTTT. It is translated as CASSFITSGRLHTQYF.

V gene TRBV18 combines with J gene TRBJ1-4; the D is unclear. V gave up 6 bases and J gave up 0 bases, with 11 bases separating them. Germline V lookup: CDR1 KGHSH, CDR2 LQKENI. The CDR3 spans 15 residues. The CDR3 DNA is TGTGCCAGCTCCCAAACGGTTTCAACTAATGAAAAACTGTTTTTT. The encoded protein is CASSQTVSTNEKLFF.

The chain has TRBV19 and TRBJ2-1, with TRBD2 matching 8 bases. Germline-derived CDR1 and CDR2 are LNHDA and SQIVND (reference sequence). Trimming took 5 bases from V and 2 from J; bases not matched to a gene: 8. This CDR3 is built from 16 residues. In DNA, the CDR3 is TGTGCCAGTAGTCTCCGGGGGGGCCAAACCTACAATGAGCAGTTCTTC. It encodes CASSLRGGQTYNEQFF.

The gene calls are TRBV28 and TRBJ1-2; the D is unclear. The CDR3 sequence is 13 residues long. CDR1 and CDR2 (germline): MDHEN, SYDVKM. V lost 2 bases and J lost 3, with 7 bases in between. The CDR3 DNA reads as TGTGCCAGCAGTTTACTGACACACTATGGCTACACCTTC. This sequence encodes CASSLLTHYGYTF.

The chain carries TRBV19 and TRBJ2-7; D might be TRBD2 (6 bases). The CDR3 totals 13 residues. CDR1 LNHDA and CDR2 SQIVND come from the germline V gene (reference sequence). The germline V and J ends were trimmed by 4 bases and 4 bases, with 11 bases remaining between them. DNA for the CDR3: TGTGCCAGTAGTAATCCAGGGACTTACGAGCAGTACTTC. Amino acid sequence: CASSNPGTYEQYF.

The chain is built from TRBV19 and TRBJ2-3; 9 bases are shared with TRBD2. V gave up 9 bases and J gave up 0 bases; unmatched junction bases: 4. The germline V gene encodes CDR1 LNHDA and CDR2 SQIVND (reference sequence). The CDR3 is made up of 14 amino acids. Here the CDR3 DNA reads TGTGCCAGCCTAGCGGGAAAAAGCACAGATACGCAGTATTTT. Translating gives CASLAGKSTDTQYF.

The chain carries TRBV11-2 and TRBJ1-1; perhaps TRBD1 as D (5 bases). There are 13 residues in the CDR3. V lost 5 bases and J 0 bases, leaving 7 bases between the germline ends. The V gene's germline CDR1 is SGHAT and CDR2 FQNNGV. The DNA of the CDR3 is TGTGCCAGCAGCGGGGGTCTGAACACTGAAGCTTTCTTT. The encoded protein is CASSGGLNTEAFF.

The rearrangement joins TRBV5-1 to TRBJ2-5; D perhaps matches TRBD2 (6 bases). The CDR3 has 14 amino acids. From germline, CDR1 is SGHRS and CDR2 YFSETQ. Trimming removed 3 bases at V and 1 base at J, with 10 bases between. The CDR3 nucleotides read TGCGCCAGCAGCTCGGAGGGGTTCCAAGAGACCCAGTACTTC. Translation gives CASSSEGFQETQYF.

This clone came up a few times. The V gene is TRBV7-9, the J gene TRBJ2-3; either TRBD1 or TRBD2 may fit D (5 bases each). The length of the CDR3 is 14 residues. V was shortened by 6 bases and J by 4 bases, with 14 bases between the two germline ends. CDR1 SEHNR and CDR2 FQNEAQ come from the germline V gene (reference sequence). CDR3 region: CASRDARGADTQYF. CDR3 coding DNA: TGTGCCAGCAGGGACGCTAGGGGAGCAGATACGCAGTATTTT.

The chain uses TRBV19 and TRBJ2-2; 7 bases are shared with TRBD1. The trim removed 4 bases at V and 1 base at J, leaving 0 bases unmatched. The CDR3 runs 14 residues. Per germline, CDR1 LNHDA and CDR2 SQIVND (reference sequence). The CDR3 coding sequence is TGTGCCAGTAGTAGGACAGGGAACACCGGGGAGCTGTTTTTT. This translates into CASSRTGNTGELFF. Together with reference TRBV19 and TRBJ2-2, the CDR3 gives the full variable domain: DGGITQSPKYLFRKEGQNVTLSCEQNLNHDAMYWYRQDPGQGLRLIYYSQIVNDFQKGDIAEGYSVSREKKESFPLTVTSAQKNPTAFYLCASSRTGNTGELFFGEGSRLTVL.

V is TRBV27 and J is TRBJ2-2; TRBD1 matches at 10 bases. Germline assignment: CDR1 MNHEY and CDR2 SMNVEV (reference sequence). The V and J ends lost 7 bases and 4 bases, in that order; junction bases with no gene match: 12. This CDR3 region has 17 residues. The CDR3 sequence is CASTPRWTGGGTGELFF. The CDR3 bases are TGTGCCAGCACTCCTAGATGGACAGGGGGAGGCACCGGGGAGCTGTTTTTT.

The CDR3 DNA reads as TGTGCCAGCAGCGGGACTATCCAAGAGACCCAGTACTTC. The encoded protein is CASSGTIQETQYF. The rearrangement uses TRBV7-3 and TRBJ2-5, with 7 nucleotides matching TRBD2. The V gene end was trimmed by 5 bases and the J gene end by 1 base; junction bases not matched to a gene: 1. Germline V gene data show CDR1 as SGHTA and CDR2 as FQGTGA. There are 13 residues in the CDR3.

The chain carries TRBV7-2 and TRBJ2-1, with 7 bases fitting TRBD2. The CDR3 runs to 16 residues. Per the germline V gene, CDR1 is SGHTA and CDR2 is FQGNSA. V dropped 5 bases and J dropped 0; count of bases not matched to a gene: 7. CDR3 in amino acids: CASSLQTSLSYNEQFF. The CDR3 DNA is TGTGCCAGCAGCCTCCAGACTAGCCTCTCCTACAATGAGCAGTTCTTC.